A single sample is the source of the 4 T cell receptor beta chains below, sequenced in a study of T cell clusters in autoimmune cytopenias. TRB amplification used 200 to 250 ng of peripheral blood genomic DNA. One tube held mixed TRB-A and TRB-B primer pools for touch-down PCR. For each CDR3 protein, TCRdb gives one entry from its re-call of the multiplex PCR reads, without DNA. This sample contains approximately 7,400 distinct CDR3 sequences. The same sample was also studied in work on T cell repertoires in aging, cancer and after chemotherapy.

Input material: peripheral blood. The receptors were gathered from a human donor in good health.

This chain links TRBV6-1 with TRBJ1-6; checking the TCRdb D call of TRBD1 is not possible without DNA. CDR1 and CDR2 from the germline V gene are MNHNS and SASEGT. CDR3 size: 13 residues. CDR3: CASSDRVGSPLHF.

This sequence joins TRBV5-6 and TRBJ1-2; TCRdb's D gene call, TRBD1, goes unchecked for lack of DNA. CDR3 length: 16 residues. Germline CDR1 reads SGHDT; CDR2 reads YYEEEE. The chain's CDR3 is CASSIVRDVTHYGYTF.

Here the CDR3 reads CASTSPHRAYNEQFF. V usage is TRBV12-3 or TRBV12-4 and J usage is TRBJ2-1; no DNA is available, so the TRBD1 call from TCRdb remains unchecked. This CDR3 has 15 amino acids.

This chain's CDR3 is CASSQTGNNQPQHF. The chain uses TRBV5-5 and TRBJ1-5; TCRdb selects TRBD1, and the lack of DNA leaves this call unchecked. Germline lookup yields CDR1 SGHKS and CDR2 YYEKEE (reference sequence). This CDR3 is 14 amino acids long.